These T cell receptor beta chains were read from a single sample in a study of PD-L1 blockade in urothelial cancer. Profiling relied on immunoSEQ multiplex PCR, and the TCRdb table lists in-frame clones only, not all of them. The sample has some 45,000 clones; around 89% are singletons. This specimen consisted of PBMCs, obtained around atezolizumab (anti-PD-L1) treatment. Receptors originate from an elderly man with urothelial cancer. CDR3s include the opening cysteine and the closing phenylalanine or tryptophan. The D gene is left open where the match is weak. Size is omitted from some rows. Given values are once, few, many or a class for expanded clones.

clone size	D gene	V gene	J gene	CDR3 protein	CDR3 DNA
-	TRBD1	TRBV27	TRBJ2-3	CASRTGGVDTQYF	TGTGCCAGCAGGACAGGGGGAGTCGATACGCAGTATTTT
-	TRBD2	TRBV28	TRBJ2-1	CASIRTSGANEQFF	TGTGCCAGCATCAGGACTAGCGGGGCCAATGAGCAGTTCTTC
-	TRBD1	TRBV30	TRBJ1-2	CAYSTGNYGYTF	TGTGCCTATTCGACAGGGAACTATGGCTACACCTTC
once	-	TRBV10-3	TRBJ2-2	CAIRTQYLNTGELFF	TGTGCCATCAGAACACAGTACCTGAACACCGGGGAGCTGTTTTTT
-	-	TRBV30	TRBJ2-2	CAWSVLASDTGELFF	TGTGCCTGGAGTGTACTGGCTAGCGACACCGGGGAGCTGTTTTTT
-	TRBD1	TRBV4-1	TRBJ1-5	CASSRQGDGQPQHF	TGCGCCAGCAGCCGTCAGGGGGACGGTCAGCCCCAGCATTTT
once	TRBD1	TRBV12-5	TRBJ2-5	CASARDTGDQYF	TGTGCTAGTGCACGAGATACAGGGGACCAGTACTTC
-	TRBD1	TRBV9	TRBJ2-1	CASSVARRTGGNEQFF	TGTGCCAGCAGCGTAGCTAGGAGGACAGGGGGGAATGAGCAGTTCTTC
-	TRBD1	TRBV6-1	TRBJ2-2	CASSERDRVATGELFF	TGTGCCAGCAGTGAACGGGACAGGGTAGCCACCGGGGAGCTGTTTTTT
-	-	TRBV11-3	TRBJ2-5	CASSLDSLSGETQYF	TGTGCCAGCAGCTTGGACTCTCTAAGTGGGGAGACCCAGTACTTC
-	-	TRBV7-2	TRBJ2-6	CASSSQWSGANVLTF	TGTGCCAGCAGCTCGCAGTGGTCTGGGGCCAACGTCCTGACTTTC
-	-	TRBV5-6	TRBJ2-7	CASSLWGGARNYEQYF	TGTGCCAGCAGCTTGTGGGGGGGGGCCAGGAACTACGAGCAGTACTTC
-	TRBD1	TRBV10-1	TRBJ2-1	CASSGTGTASRGTYNEQFF	TGCGCCAGCAGTGGGACCGGGACAGCATCTAGAGGAACCTACAATGAGCAGTTCTTC
-	-	TRBV27	TRBJ2-7	CASSWRSEQYF	TGTGCCAGCAGTTGGCGGTCCGAGCAGTACTTC
-	-	TRBV18	TRBJ1-5	CASSPQFLAAPQPQHF	TGTGCCAGCTCACCACAGTTTTTGGCAGCGCCTCAGCCCCAGCATTTT
-	-	TRBV5-1	TRBJ2-4	CASSPIGQKENIQYF	TGCGCCAGCAGCCCCATCGGACAGAAGGAAAACATTCAGTACTTC
-	-	TRBV19	TRBJ1-3	CASSPEFYSGNTIYF	TGTGCCAGTAGCCCCGAGTTTTACTCTGGAAACACCATATATTTT
-	-	TRBV28	TRBJ2-7	CASSLGLYLPYEQYF	TGTGCCAGCAGTTTAGGACTTTACCTTCCCTACGAGCAGTACTTC
-	-	TRBV10-3	TRBJ2-7	CAIRETGVSYEQYF	TGTGCCATCAGGGAGACAGGAGTCAGCTACGAGCAGTACTTC
-	-	TRBV5-1	TRBJ2-1	CASSLAGEDYNEQFF	TGCGCCAGCAGCTTGGCGGGTGAGGACTACAATGAGCAGTTCTTC
-	-	TRBV7-2	TRBJ1-1	CASSLASGGGEAFF	TGTGCCAGCAGCTTAGCTTCGGGAGGGGGGGAAGCTTTCTTT
once	TRBD1	TRBV27	TRBJ1-5	CASSRRQGADQPQHF	TGTGCCAGCAGTCGCCGACAGGGGGCGGATCAGCCCCAGCATTTT
-	-	TRBV7-2	TRBJ2-5	CASSHEGTIKETQYF	TGTGCCAGCAGCCACGAAGGGACAATAAAAGAGACCCAGTACTTC
-	TRBD2	TRBV4-3	TRBJ2-5	CASSQGTSGRGEETQYF	TGCGCCAGCAGCCAGGGGACTAGCGGGAGAGGGGAAGAGACCCAGTACTTC
-	-	TRBV5-1	TRBJ2-6	CASSFNSGANVLTF	TGCGCCAGCTCTTTTAACTCTGGGGCCAACGTCCTGACTTTC
-	-	TRBV10-1	TRBJ2-3	CASSESGGSTDTQYF	TGCGCCAGCAGTGAGTCGGGGGGTAGCACAGATACGCAGTATTTT
-	TRBD1	TRBV28	TRBJ1-3	CASSPRDSRNTIYF	TGTGCCAGCAGTCCTAGGGACAGCCGAAACACCATATATTTT
once	-	TRBV2	TRBJ1-2	CASRVEGNYGYTF	TGTGCCAGCAGGGTCGAGGGTAACTATGGCTACACCTTC
-	-	TRBV5-1	TRBJ1-2	CASSSGRDYYGYTF	TGCGCCAGCAGCTCCGGCAGGGACTACTATGGCTACACCTTC